This T cell receptor beta chain was retrieved from a study of OX40 agonist ivuxolimab in advanced cancers. Some clones are missing from TCRdb's copy, which holds only in-frame ones; the method was immunoSEQ multiplex PCR. The repertoire holds 70,000 to 85,000 clones, roughly 84% seen once, with 2% to 2.5% in the top ten. Germline CDR1 and CDR2: MGHRA and YSYEKL. V was shortened by 2 bases and J by 2 bases, with 4 bases between the two germline ends. This CDR3 is built from 13 residues. This clone was detected a few times. The clonotype comes from an adult with an advanced solid tumor such as melanoma, head and neck, liver or kidney cancer. The sample consisted of CD4+ or CD8+ T cells sorted from blood, taken in a trial of the OX40 agonist ivuxolimab. The rearrangement links TRBV4-1 to TRBJ2-1; no firm D call. Written as DNA, the CDR3 is TGCGCCAGCAGCCAACTAGCCTACAATGAGCAGTTCTTC. Translating gives CASSQLAYNEQFF.